A selection of T cell receptor beta chains follows, all from one sample in a study of T cell responses to AZD1222 COVID-19 vaccine. Clones were read by immunoSEQ multiplex PCR, and TCRdb kept only the in-frame ones, dropping some. The data hold some 140,000 clones, with over 85% observed a single time. The specimen was peripheral blood, collected on day 0 of AZD1222 vaccination. The receptors originated from an adult in good health. The CDR3 runs from the conserved cysteine through the conserved F or W. D genes are given only for firm matches. Clone size appears in some rows only: once, few, many, or a class for an expanded clone.

V: TRBV7-9; D: TRBD2; size: .; J: TRBJ2-1; DNA: TGTGCCAGCAGCTTAAGGGCGGGAGGAAACAATGAGCAGTTCTTC; CDR3: CASSLRAGGNNEQFF
V: TRBV20-1; D: .; size: .; J: TRBJ1-2; DNA: TGCAGTGCTAGTGCACAGGGACGTGACTATGGCTACACCTTC; CDR3: CSASAQGRDYGYTF
V: TRBV15; D: .; size: .; J: TRBJ2-7; DNA: TGTGCCACCAGCAGAGAAAGGCCAGGGGCCCTAAGTGAGCAGTACTTC; CDR3: CATSRERPGALSEQYF
V: TRBV27; D: TRBD1; size: .; J: TRBJ2-5; DNA: TGTGCCAGCAGTTCGATTATCCGGGACAGGTTCGGAGAGACCCAGTACTTC; CDR3: CASSSIIRDRFGETQYF
V: TRBV11-3; D: TRBD1; size: .; J: TRBJ1-2; DNA: TGTGCCAGCAGCTCGGGGACAGGGAACTATGGCTACACCTTC; CDR3: CASSSGTGNYGYTF
V: TRBV7-9; D: .; size: .; J: TRBJ1-3; DNA: TGTGCCAGCAGCTTAGGACCAGACACCATATATTTT; CDR3: CASSLGPDTIYF
V: TRBV4-3; D: .; size: few; J: TRBJ1-2; DNA: TGCGCCAGCAGCCCTACAGGGAACTATGGCTACACCTTC; CDR3: CASSPTGNYGYTF
V: TRBV3-1/TRBV3-2; D: TRBD2; size: .; J: TRBJ2-7; DNA: TGTGCCAGCAGCCAAGGAACTAGCGGGGGCCAAGACTTC; CDR3: CASSQGTSGGQDF
V: TRBV11-3; D: TRBD2; size: .; J: TRBJ2-2; DNA: TGTGCCAGCAGCTTAGGGTCGAGCGGGAGAAGGACCGGGGAGCTGTTTTTT; CDR3: CASSLGSSGRRTGELFF
V: TRBV2; D: TRBD1; size: .; J: TRBJ2-3; DNA: TGTGCCAGCCCGGGACAGGGCACAGATACGCAGTATTTT; CDR3: CASPGQGTDTQYF
V: TRBV9; D: .; size: .; J: TRBJ2-2; DNA: TGTGCCAGCAGCGTAAATGCCGGGAGCAACACCGGGGAGCTGTTTTTT; CDR3: CASSVNAGSNTGELFF
V: TRBV2; D: TRBD1; size: .; J: TRBJ1-2; DNA: TGTGCCAGCAGTGAAGGGGACAGCTATGGCTACACCTTC; CDR3: CASSEGDSYGYTF
V: TRBV10-3; D: .; size: .; J: TRBJ1-2; DNA: TGTGCCATCAGTGACGGCGGGACAAGAGCTAACTATGGCTACACCTTC; CDR3: CAISDGGTRANYGYTF
V: TRBV6-5; D: .; size: .; J: TRBJ1-1; DNA: TGTGCCAGCAGAATATCCAGGGGTTGGAACACTGAAGCTTTCTTT; CDR3: CASRISRGWNTEAFF
V: TRBV6-5; D: .; size: .; J: TRBJ1-1; DNA: TGTGCCAGCAGAAACAGGAACACTGAAGCTTTCTTT; CDR3: CASRNRNTEAFF
V: TRBV29-1; D: .; size: once; J: TRBJ1-2; DNA: TGCAGCGTGGAGAACAGGGTAGGGCACTATGGCTACACCTTC; CDR3: CSVENRVGHYGYTF
V: TRBV5-4; D: TRBD2; size: .; J: TRBJ2-1; DNA: TGTGCCAGCAGCTCGCGGGCGGGAGGCTACAATGAGCAGTTCTTC; CDR3: CASSSRAGGYNEQFF
V: TRBV18; D: .; size: once; J: TRBJ1-4; DNA: TGTGCCAGCTCACCAGACCAAAAACTGTTTTTT; CDR3: CASSPDQKLFF
V: TRBV9; D: TRBD2; size: .; J: TRBJ2-1; DNA: TGTGCCAGCAGCGTAGGACCGGGAGGGCCTAACAATGAGCAGTTCTTC; CDR3: CASSVGPGGPNNEQFF
V: TRBV11-2; D: TRBD2; size: .; J: TRBJ2-2; DNA: TGTGCCAGCAGCTCGCACCTAGCGGGAGTCCTCACCGGGGAGCTGTTTTTT; CDR3: CASSSHLAGVLTGELFF
V: TRBV6-4; D: .; size: few; J: TRBJ2-2; DNA: TGTGCCAGCAGTGAGGGCACCGGGGAGCTGTTTTTT; CDR3: CASSEGTGELFF
V: TRBV10-3; D: TRBD1; size: .; J: TRBJ2-7; DNA: TGTGCCATCACCCTGGGACAGGGGGTTCTCTACGAGCAGTACTTC; CDR3: CAITLGQGVLYEQYF
V: TRBV7-6; D: .; size: .; J: TRBJ1-1; DNA: TGTGCCAGCAGCCCCCCCTCGACAGTAAACACTGAAGCTTTCTTT; CDR3: CASSPPSTVNTEAFF
V: TRBV7-8; D: .; size: .; J: TRBJ1-3; DNA: TGTGCCAGCAGCTTACCTAAAGGACAGCACTCTGGAAACACCATATATTTT; CDR3: CASSLPKGQHSGNTIYF
V: TRBV5-4; D: .; size: .; J: TRBJ1-2; DNA: TGTGCCAGCAGCCTGGGGTTGGGCATTAACTATGGCTACACCTTC; CDR3: CASSLGLGINYGYTF
V: TRBV10-3; D: .; size: .; J: TRBJ1-1; DNA: TGTGCCATCAGTGAGTCGACGAACACTGAAGCTTTCTTT; CDR3: CAISESTNTEAFF
V: TRBV30; D: .; size: .; J: TRBJ2-6; DNA: TGTGCCTGGAGGCGGACCGCGAGCAGGGCCAACGTCCTGACTTTC; CDR3: CAWRRTASRANVLTF
V: TRBV27; D: .; size: .; J: TRBJ2-3; DNA: TGTGCCAGCAGTTTATCCCTGGCGAATACGCAGTATTTT; CDR3: CASSLSLANTQYF
V: TRBV7-2; D: .; size: .; J: TRBJ2-1; DNA: TGTGCCAGCCGTAGGAGGGGCTGGGACAATGAGCAGTTCTTC; CDR3: CASRRRGWDNEQFF
V: TRBV7-9; D: TRBD1; size: .; J: TRBJ1-6; DNA: TGTGCCAGCAGCTTAGACAGGGGCTGGTCACCCCTCCACTTT; CDR3: CASSLDRGWSPLHF
V: TRBV19; D: .; size: .; J: TRBJ2-7; DNA: TGTGCCAGTAGTAGGGCCGGCAGGGGCTACGAGCAGTACTTC; CDR3: CASSRAGRGYEQYF
V: TRBV4-3; D: .; size: .; J: TRBJ2-1; DNA: TGCGCCAGCAGCCATAACAAGGGACTTGCGTACAATGAGCAGTTCTTC; CDR3: CASSHNKGLAYNEQFF
V: TRBV28; D: TRBD1; size: .; J: TRBJ1-1; DNA: TGTGCCAGCAGATTCCCGGGACAGACGAACACTGAAGCTTTCTTT; CDR3: CASRFPGQTNTEAFF